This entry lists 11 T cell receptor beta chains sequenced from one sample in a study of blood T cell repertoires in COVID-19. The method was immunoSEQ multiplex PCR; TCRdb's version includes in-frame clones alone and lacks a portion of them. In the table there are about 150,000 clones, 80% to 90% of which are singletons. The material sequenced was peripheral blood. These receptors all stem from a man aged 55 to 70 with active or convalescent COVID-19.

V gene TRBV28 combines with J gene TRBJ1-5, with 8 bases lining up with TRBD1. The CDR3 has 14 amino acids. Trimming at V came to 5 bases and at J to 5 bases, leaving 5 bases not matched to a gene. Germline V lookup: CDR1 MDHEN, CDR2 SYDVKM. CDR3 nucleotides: TGTGCCAGCAGTCCGGGACAGGCTTATCAGCCCCAGCATTTT. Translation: CASSPGQAYQPQHF. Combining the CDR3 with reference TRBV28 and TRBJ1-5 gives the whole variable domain DVKVTQSSRYLVKRTGEKVFLECVQDMDHENMFWYRQDPGLGLRLIYFSYDVKMKEKGDIPEGYSVSREKKERFSLILESASTNQTSMYLCASSPGQAYQPQHFGDGTRLSIL.

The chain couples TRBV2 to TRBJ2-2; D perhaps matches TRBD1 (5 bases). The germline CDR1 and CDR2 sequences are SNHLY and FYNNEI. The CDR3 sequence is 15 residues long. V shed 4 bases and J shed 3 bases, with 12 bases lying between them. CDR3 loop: CASSGTNTDTGELFF. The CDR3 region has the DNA TGTGCCAGCAGTGGGACAAACACGGACACCGGGGAGCTGTTTTTT. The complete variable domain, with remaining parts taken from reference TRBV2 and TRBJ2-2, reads EPEVTQTPSHQVTQMGQEVILRCVPISNHLYFYWYRQILGQKVEFLVSFYNNEISEKSEIFDDQFSVERPDGSNFTLKIRSTKLEDSAMYFCASSGTNTDTGELFFGEGSRLTVL.

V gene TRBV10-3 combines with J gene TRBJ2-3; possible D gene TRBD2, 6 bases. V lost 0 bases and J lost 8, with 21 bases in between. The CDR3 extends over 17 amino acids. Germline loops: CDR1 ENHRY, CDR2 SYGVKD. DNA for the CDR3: TGTGCCATCAGTGAGTCGTACTGGGCGGGGACCACCTTTACGCAGTATTTT. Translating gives CAISESYWAGTTFTQYF.

The CDR3 DNA reads as TGCGCCAGCAGCTTGGGAGGAATGAACACTGAAGCTTTCTTT. It encodes CASSLGGMNTEAFF. The V and J genes are TRBV5-1 and TRBJ1-1; D ambiguous. Germline assignment: CDR1 SGHRS and CDR2 YFSETQ. This CDR3 is built from 14 residues. V lost 0 bases and J lost 0, with 6 bases in between.

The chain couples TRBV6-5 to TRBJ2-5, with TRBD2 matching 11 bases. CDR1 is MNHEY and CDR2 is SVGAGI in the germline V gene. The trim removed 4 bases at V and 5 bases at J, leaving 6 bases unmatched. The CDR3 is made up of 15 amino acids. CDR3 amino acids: CASSLGTSGGETQYF. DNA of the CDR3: TGTGCCAGCAGTTTAGGGACTAGCGGCGGGGAGACCCAGTACTTC.

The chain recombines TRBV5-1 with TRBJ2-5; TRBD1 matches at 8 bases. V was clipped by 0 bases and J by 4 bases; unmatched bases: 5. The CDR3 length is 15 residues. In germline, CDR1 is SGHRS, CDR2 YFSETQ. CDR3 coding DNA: TGCGCCAGCAGCTTGGGGCAGGGGGCTCGAGAGACCCAGTACTTC. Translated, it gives CASSLGQGARETQYF.

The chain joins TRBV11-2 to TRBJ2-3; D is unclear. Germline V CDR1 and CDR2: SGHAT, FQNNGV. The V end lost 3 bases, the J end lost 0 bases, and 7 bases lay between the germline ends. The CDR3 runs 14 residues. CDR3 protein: CASSFSFSTDTQYF. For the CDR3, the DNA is TGTGCCAGCAGCTTCAGTTTTAGCACAGATACGCAGTATTTT.

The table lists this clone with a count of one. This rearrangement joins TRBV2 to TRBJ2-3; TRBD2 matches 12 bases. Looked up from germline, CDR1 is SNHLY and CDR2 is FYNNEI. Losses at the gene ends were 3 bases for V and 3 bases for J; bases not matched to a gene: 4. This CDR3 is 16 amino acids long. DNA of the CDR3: TGTGCCAGCAGTGAGACTAGCGGGAGAGGGACAGATACGCAGTATTTT. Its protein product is CASSETSGRGTDTQYF.

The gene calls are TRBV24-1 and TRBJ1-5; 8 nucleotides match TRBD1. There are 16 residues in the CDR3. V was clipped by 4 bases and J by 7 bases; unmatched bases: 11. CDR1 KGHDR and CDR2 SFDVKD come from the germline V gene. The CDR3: CATSDTGQGGSQPQHF. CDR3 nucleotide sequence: TGTGCCACCAGTGACACCGGACAGGGAGGGAGCCAGCCCCAGCATTTT.

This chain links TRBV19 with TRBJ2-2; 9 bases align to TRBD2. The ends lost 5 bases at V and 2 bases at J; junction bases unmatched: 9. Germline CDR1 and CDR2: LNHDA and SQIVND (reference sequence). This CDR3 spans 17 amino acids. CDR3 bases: TGTGCCAGTAGTCACCCGAGCGGGGGGACCAACACCGGGGAGCTGTTTTTT. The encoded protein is CASSHPSGGTNTGELFF.

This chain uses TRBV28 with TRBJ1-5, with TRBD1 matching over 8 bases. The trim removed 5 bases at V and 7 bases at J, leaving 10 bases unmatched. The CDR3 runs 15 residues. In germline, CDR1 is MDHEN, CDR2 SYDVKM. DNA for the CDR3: TGTGCCAGCAGTCCCCGACAGGGGACGGACCAGCCCCAGCATTTT. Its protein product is CASSPRQGTDQPQHF.